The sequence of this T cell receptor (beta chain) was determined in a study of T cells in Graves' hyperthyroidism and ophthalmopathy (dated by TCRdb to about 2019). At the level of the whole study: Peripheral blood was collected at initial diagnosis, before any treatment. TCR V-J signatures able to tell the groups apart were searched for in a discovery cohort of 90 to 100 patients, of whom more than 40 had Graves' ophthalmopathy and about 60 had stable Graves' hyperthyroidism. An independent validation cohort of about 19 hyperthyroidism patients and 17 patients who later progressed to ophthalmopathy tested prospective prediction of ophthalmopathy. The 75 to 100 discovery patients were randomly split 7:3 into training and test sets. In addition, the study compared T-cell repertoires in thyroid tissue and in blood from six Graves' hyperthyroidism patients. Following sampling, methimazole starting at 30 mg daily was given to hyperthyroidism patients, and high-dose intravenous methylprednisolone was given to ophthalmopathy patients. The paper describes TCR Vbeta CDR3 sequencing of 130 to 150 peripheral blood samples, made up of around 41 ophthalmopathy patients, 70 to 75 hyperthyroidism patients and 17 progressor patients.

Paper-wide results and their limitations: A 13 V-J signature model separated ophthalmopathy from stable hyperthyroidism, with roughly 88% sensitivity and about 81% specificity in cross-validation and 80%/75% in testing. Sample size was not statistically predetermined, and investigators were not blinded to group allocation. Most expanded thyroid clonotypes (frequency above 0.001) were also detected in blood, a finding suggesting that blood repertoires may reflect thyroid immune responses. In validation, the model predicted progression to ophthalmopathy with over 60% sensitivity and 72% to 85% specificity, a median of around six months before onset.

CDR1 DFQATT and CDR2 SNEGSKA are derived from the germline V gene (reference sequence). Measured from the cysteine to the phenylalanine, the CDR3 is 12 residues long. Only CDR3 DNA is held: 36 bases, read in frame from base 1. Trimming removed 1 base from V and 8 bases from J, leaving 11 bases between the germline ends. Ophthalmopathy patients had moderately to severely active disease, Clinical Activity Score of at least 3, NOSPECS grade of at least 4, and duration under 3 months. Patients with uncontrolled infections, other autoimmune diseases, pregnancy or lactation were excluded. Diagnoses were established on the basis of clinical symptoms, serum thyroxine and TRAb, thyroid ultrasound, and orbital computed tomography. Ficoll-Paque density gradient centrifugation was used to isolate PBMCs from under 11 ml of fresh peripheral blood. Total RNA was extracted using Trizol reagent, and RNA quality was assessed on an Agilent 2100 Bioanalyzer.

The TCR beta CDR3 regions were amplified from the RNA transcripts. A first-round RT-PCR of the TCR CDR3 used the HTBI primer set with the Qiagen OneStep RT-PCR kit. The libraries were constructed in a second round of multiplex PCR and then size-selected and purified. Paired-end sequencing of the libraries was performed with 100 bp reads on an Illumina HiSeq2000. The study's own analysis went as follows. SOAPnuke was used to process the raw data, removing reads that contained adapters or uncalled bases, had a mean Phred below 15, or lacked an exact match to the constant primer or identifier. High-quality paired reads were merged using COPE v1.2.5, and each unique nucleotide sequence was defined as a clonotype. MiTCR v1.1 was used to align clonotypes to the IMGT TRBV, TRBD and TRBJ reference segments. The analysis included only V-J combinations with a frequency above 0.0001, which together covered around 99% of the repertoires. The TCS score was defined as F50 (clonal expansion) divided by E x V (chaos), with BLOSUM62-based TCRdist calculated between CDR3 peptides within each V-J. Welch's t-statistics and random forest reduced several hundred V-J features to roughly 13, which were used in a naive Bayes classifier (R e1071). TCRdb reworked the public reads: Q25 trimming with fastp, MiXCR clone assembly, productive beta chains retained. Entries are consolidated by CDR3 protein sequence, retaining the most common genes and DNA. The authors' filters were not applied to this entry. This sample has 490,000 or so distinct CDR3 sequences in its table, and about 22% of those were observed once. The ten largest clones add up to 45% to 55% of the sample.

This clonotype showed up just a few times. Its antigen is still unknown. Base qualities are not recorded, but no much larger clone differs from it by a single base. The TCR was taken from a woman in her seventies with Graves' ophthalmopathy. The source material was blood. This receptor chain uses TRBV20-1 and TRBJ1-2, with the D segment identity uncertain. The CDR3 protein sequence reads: CSARVISGGYTF. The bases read TGCAGTGCTAGAGTTATCAGTGGGGGCTACACCTTC.